This paragraph reports one T cell receptor (beta chain). Its antigen is undetermined. TCRdb re-called the reads through MiXCR, storing one row per CDR3 protein. The table includes 630,000 or so distinct CDR3 sequences, roughly 26% detected once. This specimen belongs to a study of T cell repertoires in cytomegalovirus infection. The overall study: Indicated by public TCR beta signatures were CMV infection and matching HLA type.

Study-wide findings and caveats: Dominating the ex vivo response were HLA-C-restricted CMV-specific TCR beta clonotypes.

The CDR3 covers 16 residues. V was pared by 7 bases and J by 2 bases, with 19 bases between. CDR1 and CDR2 from the germline V gene are PRHDT and FYEKMQ (reference sequence). The TCR was taken from a human donor in good health (CMV status not recorded). Some clones in this sample may be carry-over from other donors' samples. Sequencing was done on a sample of CD8+ T cells from PBMCs. The chain recombines TRBV13 with TRBJ2-3; a weak D match, TRBD1 (6 bases). DNA of the CDR3: TGTGCCAGCACCCCGACCCTGGACAGACTCACAGATACGCAGTATTTT. Translation gives CASTPTLDRLTDTQYF. The entire variable domain, with the rest obtained from reference TRBV13 and TRBJ2-3, is as follows: AAGVIQSPRHLIKEKRETATLKCYPIPRHDTVYWYQQGPGQDPQFLISFYEKMQSDKGSIPDRFSAQQFSDYHSELNMSSLELGDSALYFCASTPTLDRLTDTQYFGPGTRLTVL.